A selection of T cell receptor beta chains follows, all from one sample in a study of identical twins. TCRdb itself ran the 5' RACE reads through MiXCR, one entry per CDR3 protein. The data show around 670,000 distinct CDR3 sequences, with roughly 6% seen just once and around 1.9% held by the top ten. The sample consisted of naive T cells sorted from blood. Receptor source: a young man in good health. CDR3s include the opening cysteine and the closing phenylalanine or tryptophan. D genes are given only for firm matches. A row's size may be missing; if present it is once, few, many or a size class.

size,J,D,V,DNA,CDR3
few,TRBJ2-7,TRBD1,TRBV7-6,TGTGCCAGCAGCTTAGGACAGGGGGCGCGGTACGAGCAGTACTTC,CASSLGQGARYEQYF
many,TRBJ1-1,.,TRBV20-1,TGCAGTGCTAGAGATGTCGGCACAAGCCCTGAAGCTTTCTTT,CSARDVGTSPEAFF
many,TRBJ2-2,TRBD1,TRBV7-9,TGTGCCAGCAGCCGATTTGGGACAGGGAGTGAGCTGTTTTTT,CASSRFGTGSELFF
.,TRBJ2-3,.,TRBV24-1,TGTGCCACAGGCGGAGGGAAGATCCCCACAGATACGCAGTATTTT,CATGGGKIPTDTQYF
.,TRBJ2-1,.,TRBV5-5,TGTGCCAGCAGCTTTGAGGGGGGACCCTACAATGAGCAGTTCTTC,CASSFEGGPYNEQFF
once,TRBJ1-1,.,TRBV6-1,TGTGCCAGCATCCAACCGACAGATTACACTGAAGCTTTCTTT,CASIQPTDYTEAFF
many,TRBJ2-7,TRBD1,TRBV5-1,TGCGCCAGCAGCATACGGACAGGGGAAGGTGAGCAGTACTTC,CASSIRTGEGEQYF
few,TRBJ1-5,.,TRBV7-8,TGTGCCAGCAGCTTTGGCAGCGACTCAGGGCAGCCCCAGCATTTT,CASSFGSDSGQPQHF
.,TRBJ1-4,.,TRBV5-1,TGCGCCAGCAGCTTGGAGGCATATGGGGGCGCGGATGAAAAACTGTTTTTT,CASSLEAYGGADEKLFF
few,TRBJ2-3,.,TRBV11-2,TGTGCCAGCAGCGAAAGCGGGTACAGCACAGATACGCAGTATTTT,CASSESGYSTDTQYF
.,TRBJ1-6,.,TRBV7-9,TGTGCCAGCAGACCGGTGGGGAAAATAAATTCACCCCTCCACTTT,CASRPVGKINSPLHF
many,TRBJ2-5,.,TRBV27,TGTGCCAGCGGGACATACGAAGAGACCCAGTACTTC,CASGTYEETQYF
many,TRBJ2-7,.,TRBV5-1,TGCGCCAGCAGCTTGATTGGGAGCTCCTACGAGCAGTACTTC,CASSLIGSSYEQYF